The 29 T cell receptor beta chains given below trace back to one sample, sequenced in a study of T cells expressing NK-cell markers. With the 5' RACE reads reprocessed, TCRdb shows one record per CDR3 protein and no DNA. The sample includes fewer than 400,000 distinct CDR3 sequences. Sequenced material: blood T cells: a sorted CD56 or NKG2C T cell subset, CD4+ or CD8+ T cells, or bulk PBMC T cells (not recorded which). The receptors were gathered from a man aged 18-70 years in good health.

The rearrangement joins TRBV12-3 or TRBV12-4 to TRBJ2-2; TCRdb selects TRBD1, and the lack of DNA leaves this call unchecked. CDR3 length: 16 amino acids. The CDR3 loop reads CASSFNPFGGTGELFF.

This chain joins TRBV6-1 and TRBJ2-1. Germline assignment: CDR1 MNHNS and CDR2 SASEGT. This CDR3 contains 15 residues. CDR3: CASRQRPSSYNEQFF.

This chain connects TRBV27 to TRBJ2-1; the TCRdb call, TRBD1, lacks DNA for checking. CDR1 and CDR2 (germline): MNHEY, SMNVEV (reference sequence). The CDR3 is 15 residues long. CDR3 region: CASSFRAGNYNEQFF.

J is TRBJ2-4 and V is TRBV7-9; checking the TCRdb D call of TRBD2 is not possible without DNA. Germline-derived CDR1 and CDR2 are SEHNR and FQNEAQ (reference sequence). The CDR3 has 14 amino acids. This CDR3 reads CASSLGEGRNIQYF.

The chain recombines TRBV2 with TRBJ2-6. CDR1 is SNHLY, CDR2 FYNNEI, per germline. This CDR3 contains 14 residues. Here the CDR3 reads CASSETRGANVLTF.

This chain's CDR3 is CASSLGGGGGTSYEQYF. The chain joins TRBV7-2 to TRBJ2-7; TCRdb picks TRBD1, but there is no DNA to check that call. This CDR3 is built from 17 residues. Germline V gene data show CDR1 as SGHTA and CDR2 as FQGNSA.

This chain connects TRBV5-5 to TRBJ2-3; TCRdb returns TRBD2, unconfirmable since there is no DNA. Looked up from germline, CDR1 is SGHKS and CDR2 is YYEKEE (reference sequence). There are 16 residues in the CDR3. CDR3 protein: CASSLKGPGPTDTQYF.

This chain uses TRBV20-1 with TRBJ2-1; with no DNA, the TCRdb D assignment of TRBD2 cannot be verified. The CDR3 is 17 residues long. Germline CDR1 DFQATT, CDR2 SNEGSKA (reference sequence). CDR3 amino acids: CSARLGGGAVSYNEQFF.

This chain joins TRBV12-3 or TRBV12-4 and TRBJ2-5; TCRdb designates TRBD1, a call that cannot be tested without DNA. The CDR3 is 14 residues long. The CDR3 here is CASSFRTGRGTQYF.

This chain uses TRBV18 with TRBJ1-4. This CDR3 contains 11 residues. Germline V gives CDR1 KGHSH, CDR2 LQKENI. This CDR3 reads CASSPDRKLFF. Full variable domain (missing parts from reference TRBV18 and TRBJ1-4): NAGVMQNPRHLVRRRGQEARLRCSPMKGHSHVYWYRQLPEEGLKFMVYLQKENIIDESGMPKERFSAEFPKEGPSILRIQQVVRGDSAAYFCASSPDRKLFFGSGTQLSVL.

The chain employs TRBV7-9 and TRBJ1-1; TCRdb's assignment of TRBD1 cannot be checked, as there is no DNA. CDR1 and CDR2 (germline): SEHNR, FQNEAQ (reference sequence). The CDR3 is 15 residues long. The CDR3 region is CASSLTGTGVGGAFF.

The J gene is TRBJ2-5, the V gene TRBV5-6; TCRdb indicates TRBD2, and absent DNA this call remains unverified. The CDR3 runs to 16 residues. Germline-derived CDR1 and CDR2 are SGHDT and YYEEEE. CDR3 amino acids: CASSLPGLADKETQYF.

The gene calls are TRBV14 and TRBJ2-1. Germline lookup yields CDR1 SGHDN and CDR2 FVKESK. The CDR3 is 13 amino acids. The CDR3 sequence: CASSQGWPNEQFF.

J is TRBJ1-2 and V is TRBV5-1; there is no DNA to check the TCRdb D call of TRBD1. This CDR3 has 15 amino acids. CDR1 and CDR2 (germline): SGHRS, YFSETQ. The CDR3 loop is CASSLAEQGDYGYTF.

The rearrangement links TRBV2 to TRBJ1-6. This CDR3 is 11 amino acids long. Germline-derived CDR1 and CDR2 are SNHLY and FYNNEI. The CDR3 sequence is CAKGPNSPLHF.

This chain links TRBV7-8 with TRBJ2-5; the D gene TCRdb calls, TRBD1, cannot be checked with no DNA. The CDR3 runs 14 residues. Germline CDR1 SGHVS, CDR2 FQNEAQ. CDR3 residues: CASSFAGGGETQYF.

The chain couples TRBV5-1 to TRBJ2-5. Per the germline V gene, CDR1 is SGHRS and CDR2 is YFSETQ. The length of the CDR3 is 14 residues. The CDR3 here is CASSLVTVQETQYF.

This sequence joins TRBV2 and TRBJ1-2; the D call of TRBD1 rests on TCRdb alone, since no DNA is present to check it. The length of the CDR3 is 13 residues. The V gene's germline CDR1 is SNHLY and CDR2 FYNNEI. CDR3: CASSGGTPYGYTF.

The CDR3 loop reads CASSHGRGLGLNQPQHF. The gene calls are TRBV16 and TRBJ1-5; TCRdb gives TRBD1 as the D gene, but with no DNA this cannot be confirmed. There are 17 residues in the CDR3. The germline gives CDR1 KGHSY, CDR2 FQNENV. Variable domain in full (rest from reference TRBV16 and TRBJ1-5): GEEVAQTPKHLVRGEGQKAKLYCAPIKGHSYVFWYQQVLKNEFKFLISFQNENVFDETGMPKERFSAKCLPNSPCSLEIQATKLEDSAVYFCASSHGRGLGLNQPQHFGDGTRLSIL.

This chain joins TRBV16 and TRBJ2-1; the TRBD2 assignment by TCRdb is unverifiable without DNA. In germline, CDR1 is KGHSY, CDR2 FQNENV. The CDR3 spans 16 residues. CDR3 sequence reads: CASSHPPVGVNNEQFF.

The CDR3 reads CASSQAGQGGTDTQYF. The genes are TRBV4-2 and TRBJ2-3; TCRdb proposes TRBD1, but this gene call is untestable without DNA. Looked up from germline, CDR1 is LGHNA and CDR2 is YNFKEQ. This CDR3 is built from 16 residues.

The chain has TRBV11-2 and TRBJ2-3; TCRdb reports TRBD1, a call that lacks DNA to check it against. The CDR3 is made up of 15 amino acids. Germline loops: CDR1 SGHAT, CDR2 FQNNGV. The CDR3 reads CASSLAPGGTDTQYF.

The chain has TRBV7-2 and TRBJ2-5; without DNA, the TCRdb call of TRBD2 cannot be checked. CDR1 and CDR2 (germline): SGHTA, FQGNSA. The CDR3 covers 14 residues. The CDR3: CASSLALAGETQYF.

V usage is TRBV20-1 and J usage is TRBJ1-1. There are 15 residues in the CDR3. Germline V gene lookup returns CDR1 DFQATT and CDR2 SNEGSKA (reference sequence). This CDR3 is CSAGRGFSAGTEAFF.

This CDR3 reads CASSQGGAGTQYF. This chain uses TRBV3-1 with TRBJ2-5; TCRdb's D call, TRBD1, is unchecked because there is no DNA. The CDR3 consists of 13 residues. CDR1 and CDR2 from the germline V gene are LGHDT and YNNKEL (reference sequence).

This sequence joins TRBV15 and TRBJ1-2; the TRBD1 assignment by TCRdb is unverifiable without DNA. CDR1 and CDR2 from the germline V gene are LNHNV and YYDKDF (reference sequence). There are 21 residues in the CDR3. The CDR3 region is CATSREPRPSGDPVRGYGYTF. The complete variable domain, with remaining parts taken from reference TRBV15 and TRBJ1-2, reads DAMVIQNPRYQVTQFGKPVTLSCSQTLNHNVMYWYQQKSSQAPKLLFHYYDKDFNNEADTPDNFQSRRPNTSFCFLDIRSPGLGDTAMYLCATSREPRPSGDPVRGYGYTFGSGTRLTVV.

This sequence joins TRBV7-2 and TRBJ2-2; TCRdb's D call, TRBD1, is unchecked because there is no DNA. The CDR3 is 16 residues long. CDR1 SGHTA and CDR2 FQGNSA come from the germline V gene. The CDR3 reads CASSLNRGAHTGELFF.

The chain couples TRBV5-1 to TRBJ2-1; the D call of TRBD2 rests on TCRdb alone, since no DNA is present to check it. Germline V CDR1 and CDR2: SGHRS, YFSETQ. The CDR3 loop spans 16 amino acids. The CDR3 reads CASSPTSGGLYNEQFF.

V usage is TRBV7-7 and J usage is TRBJ2-5; the TRBD1 assignment by TCRdb is unverifiable without DNA. The CDR3 spans 14 residues. Germline loops: CDR1 SSHAT, CDR2 FNYEAQ (reference sequence). This CDR3 is CASSSGHLEETQYF. Variable domain in full (rest from reference TRBV7-7 and TRBJ2-5): GAGVSQSPRYKVTKRGQDVTLRCDPISSHATLYWYQQALGQGPEFLTYFNYEAQPDKSGLPSDRFSAERPEGSISTLTIQRTEQRDSAMYRCASSSGHLEETQYFGPGTRLLVL.